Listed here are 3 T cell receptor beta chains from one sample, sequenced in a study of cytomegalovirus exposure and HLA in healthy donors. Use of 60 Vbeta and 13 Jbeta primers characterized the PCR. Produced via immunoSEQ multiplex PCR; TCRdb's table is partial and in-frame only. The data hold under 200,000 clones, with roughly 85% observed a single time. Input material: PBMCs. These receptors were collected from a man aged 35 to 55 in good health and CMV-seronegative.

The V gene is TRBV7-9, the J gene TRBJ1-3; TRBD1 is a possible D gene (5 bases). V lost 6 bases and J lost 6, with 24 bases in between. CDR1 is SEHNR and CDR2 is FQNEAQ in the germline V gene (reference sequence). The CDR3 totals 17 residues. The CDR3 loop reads CASSPWFSQGRENTIYF. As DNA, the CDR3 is TGTGCCAGCAGTCCCTGGTTTAGCCAGGGTCGCGAAAACACCATATATTTT. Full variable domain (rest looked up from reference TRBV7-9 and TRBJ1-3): DTGVSQNPRHKITKRGQNVTFRCDPISEHNRLYWYRQTLGQGPEFLTYFQNEAQLEKSRLLSDRFSAERPKGSFSTLEIQRTEQGDSAMYLCASSPWFSQGRENTIYFGEGSWLTVV.

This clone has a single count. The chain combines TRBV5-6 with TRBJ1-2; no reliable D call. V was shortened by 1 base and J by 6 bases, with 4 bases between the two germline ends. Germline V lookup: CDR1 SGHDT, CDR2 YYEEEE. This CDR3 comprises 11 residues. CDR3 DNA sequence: TGTGCCAGCAGCTTGTTTAATGGCTACACCTTC. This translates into CASSLFNGYTF. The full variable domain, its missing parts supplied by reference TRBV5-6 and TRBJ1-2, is DAGVTQSPTHLIKTRGQQVTLRCSPKSGHDTVSWYQQALGQGPQFIFQYYEEEERQRGNFPDRFSGHQFPNYSSELNVNALLLGDSALYLCASSLFNGYTFGSGTRLTVV.

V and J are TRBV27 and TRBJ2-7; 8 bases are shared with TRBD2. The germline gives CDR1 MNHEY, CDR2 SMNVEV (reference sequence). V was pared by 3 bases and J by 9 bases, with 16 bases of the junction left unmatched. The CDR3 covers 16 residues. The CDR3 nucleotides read TGTGCCAGCAGTTTGATACGTCCAGCGGGAGTTACGGTGCAGTACTTC. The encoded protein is CASSLIRPAGVTVQYF.